This entry lists 20 T cell receptor beta chains sequenced from one sample in a study of T cells in Graves' hyperthyroidism and ophthalmopathy (dated by TCRdb to 2018 to 2020). The method behind the library was multiplex PCR. Instrument on record: Illumina HiSeq 2000. TCR beta CDR3 regions were amplified from RNA transcripts. A first-round RT-PCR of the TCR CDR3 used the HTBI primer set with the Qiagen OneStep RT-PCR kit. TCRdb took the public reads, trimmed them with fastp at Q25, ran MiXCR for clone calling and kept in-frame beta chains. Each entry merges the rows of one CDR3 protein and shows their most common DNA and genes. In this sample the table shows 280,000 or so distinct CDR3 sequences, less than 30% of which occur a single time. Around 30% of the sample goes to the ten largest clones. Material: blood. The source of these receptors is a man aged 40-50 years with Graves' hyperthyroidism that later progressed to Graves' ophthalmopathy.

J is TRBJ1-6 and V is TRBV12-3 or TRBV12-4, with D possibly being TRBD1 (5 bases). This CDR3 has 15 amino acids. Trimming pared 5 bases from V and 12 bases from J, leaving 20 bases between. CDR3 sequence: CASSATSGRMGPLHF. In DNA form, the CDR3 reads TGTGCCAGCAGTGCAACCTCGGGACGGATGGGACCCCTCCACTTT.

This clonotype showed up many times. J is TRBJ1-2 and V is TRBV5-8; D may be TRBD1 (5 bases). V lost 4 bases to trimming and J lost 8 bases, with 15 bases between them. The CDR3 covers 13 residues. Per the germline V gene, CDR1 is SGHTS and CDR2 is YDEGEE. This CDR3 reads CASSPAAGRGYTF. The CDR3 nucleotides are TGTGCCAGCAGCCCCGCGGCGGGGCGCGGCTACACCTTC.

This clonotype was seen more than once but under ten times. Germline is not matched at one junction end, which may reflect a read error. The chain combines TRBV2 with TRBJ1-3; TRBD1 is a possible D gene (6 bases). Germline CDR1 SNHLY, CDR2 FYNNEI. The CDR3 is made up of 13 amino acids. The CDR3 DNA is TGTGCCAGCAGTGATGGTGGGAGACAGGATATAAGTTTT. Translation: CASSDGGRQDISF.

In its sample, this clonotype was seen many times. The V call is TRBV7-2, the J call TRBJ2-7; the match to TRBD1 covers 7 bases. Per the germline V gene, CDR1 is SGHTA and CDR2 is FQGNSA. The CDR3 runs 16 residues. V was pared by 4 bases and J by 3 bases, with 12 bases of the junction left unmatched. The DNA of the CDR3 is TGTGCCAGCAGCTCACCCTGGACAGGCGAGAACTACGAGCAGTACTTC. Translated: CASSSPWTGENYEQYF.

This chain joins TRBV20-1 and TRBJ2-7; no reliable D call. The germline V gene encodes CDR1 DFQATT and CDR2 SNEGSKA (reference sequence). V dropped 0 bases and J dropped 2 bases, with 14 bases sitting between them. The CDR3 sequence is 15 residues long. The CDR3 bases are TGCAGTGCTAGAGATCTCCGCACCCCGGCCTACGAGCAGTACTTC. Its translation is CSARDLRTPAYEQYF.

Comments on this clonotype: A single base separates this from a much larger clone, so it may be a read error. The genes are TRBV14 and TRBJ2-7; D gene ambiguous. From germline, CDR1 is SGHDN and CDR2 FVKESK. Trimming stripped 1 base from V and 5 bases from J, with 6 bases between. The CDR3 is 12 amino acids. The CDR3 protein is CASSQVFHEQYF. Here the CDR3 DNA reads TGTGCCAGCAGCCAAGTCTTCCACGAGCAGTACTTC.

The chain recombines TRBV27 with TRBJ2-7; a possible D gene is TRBD2 (5 bases). CDR1 MNHEY and CDR2 SMNVEV come from the germline V gene (reference sequence). V was trimmed by 3 bases and J by 3 bases, leaving 12 bases between them. This CDR3 has 14 residues. CDR3 protein: CASSFSGRGYEQYF. DNA of the CDR3: TGTGCCAGCAGTTTCTCGGGGAGAGGCTACGAGCAGTACTTC.

This clonotype was detected many times. Written as DNA, the CDR3 is TGTGCCAGCAGTGCTCATTTAGGGCAGGGGACCGGCGAGACCCAGTACTTC. Protein: CASSAHLGQGTGETQYF. This chain links TRBV6-1 with TRBJ2-5; the D gene is possibly TRBD1 (6 bases). The CDR3 covers 17 residues. The V gene's germline CDR1 is MNHNS and CDR2 SASEGT. The V end lost 4 bases, the J end lost 5 bases, and 23 bases lay between the germline ends.

This clonotype has only a few counts. This rearrangement joins TRBV5-4 to TRBJ2-5; D call uncertain. The V and J ends lost 4 bases and 5 bases respectively, with 12 bases between them. This CDR3 contains 13 residues. CDR1 is SGHNT and CDR2 is YYREEE in the germline V gene (reference sequence). CDR3 sequence (DNA): TGTGCCAGCAGCGAGACCCCTGGGGAGACCCAGTACTTC. This translates into CASSETPGETQYF.

The chain has TRBV20-1 and TRBJ2-5; D remains ambiguous. The germline CDR1 and CDR2 sequences are DFQATT and SNEGSKA (reference sequence). Trimming pared 3 bases from V and 1 base from J, leaving 9 bases between. The CDR3 extends over 13 amino acids. The CDR3 DNA reads TGCAGTGCTAGTCGGTGGAGCCAAGAGACCCAGTACTTC. Translating gives CSASRWSQETQYF.

The chain carries TRBV6-1 and TRBJ2-5; D gene unclear. Trimming took off 4 bases at V and 1 base at J, with 7 bases between the two ends. Germline V gene lookup returns CDR1 MNHNS and CDR2 SASEGT. The CDR3 is 13 residues long. The CDR3, as DNA: TGTGCCAGCAGTGTCAGCGCCCAAGAGACCCAGTACTTC. It translates to CASSVSAQETQYF.

This clonotype was seen many times. This chain uses TRBV5-1 with TRBJ1-1; D gene uncertain. This CDR3 contains 15 residues. Trimming took off 0 bases at V and 1 base at J, with 10 bases between the two ends. Germline CDR1 SGHRS, CDR2 YFSETQ. The CDR3 here is CASSLAGARNTEAFF. The CDR3 DNA reads TGCGCCAGCAGCTTGGCCGGAGCGAGGAACACTGAAGCTTTCTTT.

This clonotype was detected ten times or more. The chain links TRBV20-1 to TRBJ2-6, with D perhaps matching TRBD2 (7 bases). The germline gives CDR1 DFQATT, CDR2 SNEGSKA (reference sequence). This CDR3 has 17 amino acids. V was shortened by 5 bases and J by 0 bases, with 17 bases between the two germline ends. The CDR3 DNA reads TGCAGTGCTCGGGGGGCTCTCCAACTCTCTGGGGCCAACGTCCTGACTTTC. Protein product: CSARGALQLSGANVLTF.

In its sample, this clonotype was seen a few times. The genes are TRBV6-1 and TRBJ1-1; D unclear. Trimming cost V 6 bases and J 1 base, with 12 bases left between them. The CDR3 contains 14 residues. Per germline, CDR1 MNHNS and CDR2 SASEGT. Here the CDR3 reads CASSTGPTNTEAFF. The CDR3 DNA follows: TGTGCCAGCAGCACCGGGCCGACGAACACTGAAGCTTTCTTT.

The chain couples TRBV20-1 to TRBJ2-1; 7 bases align to TRBD2. After removal of 6 bases from V and 0 bases from J, the junction contained 8 bases not matched to a gene. Germline CDR1 DFQATT, CDR2 SNEGSKA (reference sequence). The CDR3 is 15 residues long. The CDR3 DNA follows: TGCAGTGCCACGACTAGCCGGGCCTCCTACAATGAGCAGTTCTTC. This codes for CSATTSRASYNEQFF.

V and J are TRBV12-5 and TRBJ2-5; D is tentatively TRBD1 or TRBD2 (5 bases each). Looked up from germline, CDR1 is LGHNT and CDR2 is FRNRAP. The CDR3 spans 13 residues. Trimming took off 5 bases at V and 4 bases at J, with 11 bases between the two ends. CDR3 sequence: CASGPWDGETQYF. The CDR3 DNA reads as TGTGCTAGTGGTCCCTGGGACGGAGAGACCCAGTACTTC.

This clonotype appeared many times. The chain combines TRBV9 with TRBJ1-1; D uncertain. CDR3 length: 14 amino acids. Trimming left V 4 bases short and J 1 base short, with 11 bases between. CDR1 and CDR2 from the germline V gene are SGDLS and YYNGEE. The CDR3 region is CASSPLSGNTEAFF. Here the CDR3 DNA reads TGTGCCAGCAGCCCTTTGAGCGGGAACACTGAAGCTTTCTTT.

The V call is TRBV6-5, the J call TRBJ2-7; 13 positions agree with TRBD2. The junction had 3 bases not matched to a gene; V was cut back by 0 bases and J by 1 base. The V gene's germline CDR1 is MNHEY and CDR2 SVGAGI. The CDR3 runs 17 residues. Here the CDR3 DNA reads TGTGCCAGCAGTTACTCGTGGACTAGCGGGAGTTCCTACGAGCAGTACTTC. Translating it yields CASSYSWTSGSSYEQYF.

This chain uses TRBV6-1 with TRBJ1-1, with D hard to call. The V gene lost 4 bases and the J gene lost 2 bases, with 14 bases spanning the gap. Germline lookup yields CDR1 MNHNS and CDR2 SASEGT. CDR3 length equals 15 residues. As DNA, the CDR3 is TGTGCCAGCAGTGTTTTCCGGGTTAAAAACACTGAAGCTTTCTTT. It encodes CASSVFRVKNTEAFF.

This clonotype came up many times. This sequence joins TRBV12-3 or TRBV12-4 and TRBJ1-1; 7 nucleotides match TRBD1. Unmatched junction bases numbered 6, after V lost 1 base and J lost 1 base. This CDR3 spans 16 amino acids. CDR3 DNA sequence: TGTGCCAGCAGTTTAGACTCCGGGACAGAGAACACTGAAGCTTTCTTT. This gives the protein CASSLDSGTENTEAFF.